These 25 T cell receptor beta chains originate from one sample sequenced in a study of T cell clones after liver transplantation. TCRdb keeps only in-frame clones here, not all; method: immunoSEQ multiplex PCR. The sample carries tens of thousands of clones, 80% recorded once. Sample: CD4+ T cells from blood, taken 12 months after liver transplant. Receptor source: a human patient who received a liver transplant. The graft donor may account for some of the T cells.

The chain has TRBV5-1 and TRBJ2-1; TRBD1 or TRBD2 may be the D gene (5 bases each). CDR1 is SGHRS, CDR2 YFSETQ, per germline. The CDR3 extends over 14 amino acids. The ends were cut back, 4 bases at V and 8 bases at J, with 16 bases in the middle. The CDR3 DNA is TGCGCCAGCAGCCGAACCGGGACCCACTATGAGCAGTTCTTC. This codes for CASSRTGTHYEQFF.

The CDR3 region is CASSLGLAGTGELFF. The DNA for the CDR3 is TGTGCCAGCAGCTTGGGACTAGCGGGAACCGGGGAGCTGTTTTTT. The J gene is TRBJ2-2, the V gene TRBV5-4, with 11 bases identical to TRBD2. The CDR3 extends over 15 amino acids. Germline-derived CDR1 and CDR2 are SGHNT and YYREEE (reference sequence). Trimming removed 0 bases from V and 5 bases from J; junction bases left unmatched: 0.

The table lists this clone with a few counts. This sequence joins TRBV5-1 and TRBJ2-2; D gene unclear. Germline-derived CDR1 and CDR2 are SGHRS and YFSETQ. V shed 1 base and J shed 0 bases, with 7 bases lying between them. This CDR3 is built from 15 residues. The CDR3 DNA sequence: TGCGCCAGCAGCTTGTTTAAAGCGAACACCGGGGAGCTGTTTTTT. Translation gives CASSLFKANTGELFF.

V and J are TRBV28 and TRBJ1-1, with D unresolved. The CDR3 runs to 12 residues. CDR1 and CDR2 (germline): MDHEN, SYDVKM. Trimming cost V 4 bases and J 5 bases, with 8 bases left between them. The CDR3 bases are TGTGCCAGCAGTTCCCGGGTTACTGAAGCTTTCTTT. Its translation: CASSSRVTEAFF.

This clone showed up just a few times. This chain's CDR3 is CALDRGSNQPQHF. CDR3 coding DNA: TGTGCCTTGGACAGGGGTAGCAATCAGCCCCAGCATTTT. The genes are TRBV30 and TRBJ1-5, with TRBD1 matching over 9 bases. Germline CDR1 is GTSNPN and CDR2 is SVGIG (reference sequence). The CDR3 is made up of 13 amino acids. The V and J ends lost 7 bases and 0 bases, in that order; junction bases with no gene match: 1.

The chain uses TRBV30 and TRBJ1-5; D might be TRBD1 (6 bases). Germline V gene lookup returns CDR1 GTSNPN and CDR2 SVGIG (reference sequence). The CDR3 covers 14 residues. Trimming removed 4 bases from V and 4 bases from J, with 14 bases in between. The DNA for the CDR3 is TGTGCCTGGATCCGGGAGGGGGGGAATCAGCCCCAGCATTTT. Residues: CAWIREGGNQPQHF.

V usage is TRBV25-1 and J usage is TRBJ2-5; D is uncertain. The ends were cut back, 9 bases at V and 3 bases at J, with 5 bases in the middle. The CDR3 loop spans 10 amino acids. The germline V gene has CDR1 MGHDK and CDR2 SYGVNS. The chain's CDR3 is CASQKETQYF. The CDR3 DNA sequence: TGTGCCAGTCAAAAAGAGACCCAGTACTTC.

This chain joins TRBV29-1 and TRBJ1-3, with a possible D match to TRBD1 (6 bases). Germline V CDR1 and CDR2: SQVTM, ANQGSEA. CDR3 size: 16 residues. Between the trimmed V and J ends, which lost 2 bases and 1 base, there was a span of 15 bases. The CDR3 region is CSVEISPGTSGNTIYF. CDR3 in DNA: TGCAGCGTTGAAATTTCCCCCGGGACATCTGGAAACACCATATATTTT.

This clone has a handful of counts. The rearrangement links TRBV6-5 to TRBJ1-5; no reliable D call. V was trimmed by 4 bases and J by 4 bases, leaving 11 bases between them. The germline V gene encodes CDR1 MNHEY and CDR2 SVGAGI. The CDR3 sequence is 14 residues long. This CDR3 reads CASSSDAWNQPQHF. In DNA form, the CDR3 reads TGTGCCAGCAGTTCGGACGCCTGGAATCAGCCCCAGCATTTT.

This chain links TRBV5-6 with TRBJ2-5; D unclear. Looked up from germline, CDR1 is SGHDT and CDR2 is YYEEEE. The CDR3 length is 13 residues. Trimming stripped 1 base from V and 4 bases from J, with 8 bases between. CDR3 amino acids: CASSLSLTETQYF. For the CDR3, the DNA is TGTGCCAGCAGCTTGTCTCTGACAGAGACCCAGTACTTC.

The chain has TRBV9 and TRBJ1-4; D is ambiguous. The V end was cut by 4 bases, the J end by 10 bases, with 14 bases between. Germline V lookup: CDR1 SGDLS, CDR2 YYNGEE. This CDR3 comprises 13 residues. CDR3 protein: CASSLFAEGKLFF. Written as DNA, the CDR3 is TGTGCCAGCAGCCTATTTGCAGAGGGAAAACTGTTTTTT.

The gene calls are TRBV28 and TRBJ2-7; D call uncertain. The V end was cut by 0 bases, the J end by 4 bases, with 10 bases between. Germline values: CDR1 MDHEN, CDR2 SYDVKM. The CDR3 is 14 residues long. The chain's CDR3 is CASSLWAGRYEQYF. CDR3 DNA: TGTGCCAGCAGTTTATGGGCAGGAAGATACGAGCAGTACTTC.

This clone was seen only a few times. The chain employs TRBV7-6 and TRBJ1-4; no definite D call. Germline values: CDR1 SGHVS, CDR2 FNYEAQ. This CDR3 has 13 residues. V was shortened by 5 bases and J by 3 bases, with 7 bases between the two germline ends. The CDR3 DNA is TGTGCCAGCAGCCCCCTCGCTAATGAAAAACTGTTTTTT. This sequence encodes CASSPLANEKLFF.

The V call is TRBV27, the J call TRBJ2-7, with TRBD1 matching over 10 bases. J gave up 5 bases and V 9 bases, and 4 bases lay outside the gene matches. CDR3 length equals 12 residues. Germline lookup yields CDR1 MNHEY and CDR2 SMNVEV (reference sequence). Here the CDR3 reads CASRDRGHEQYF. In DNA, the CDR3 is TGTGCCAGTCGGGACAGGGGCCACGAGCAGTACTTC.

CDR3 amino acids: CAISSQGASYSYEQYF. The CDR3 nucleotides read TGTGCCATCAGTAGTCAGGGGGCGAGTTACAGCTACGAGCAGTACTTC. The J gene is TRBJ2-7, the V gene TRBV10-3, with 8 bases that match TRBD1. The CDR3 totals 16 residues. The V gene end was trimmed by 5 bases and the J gene end by 3 bases; junction bases not matched to a gene: 12. Germline V lookup: CDR1 ENHRY, CDR2 SYGVKD.

V gene TRBV6-1 combines with J gene TRBJ1-2; 8 bases match TRBD1. Per the germline V gene, CDR1 is MNHNS and CDR2 is SASEGT. The CDR3 runs 13 residues. The ends lost 5 bases at V and 3 bases at J; junction bases unmatched: 2. The CDR3 coding sequence is TGTGCCAGCAGTTCGACAGGGGACTATGGCTACACCTTC. As protein: CASSSTGDYGYTF.

The chain couples TRBV18 to TRBJ1-2; D is unclear. The CDR3 spans 17 residues. V lost 3 bases and J 2 bases, leaving 19 bases between the germline ends. Germline V gene data show CDR1 as KGHSH and CDR2 as LQKENI. The CDR3 DNA reads as TGTGCCAGCTCACCCCCAGAAGGACTGATGACCAACTATGGCTACACCTTC. Its translation: CASSPPEGLMTNYGYTF.

V usage is TRBV6-1 and J usage is TRBJ1-5; no reliable D call. V gave up 3 bases and J gave up 5 bases, with 17 bases separating them. There are 16 residues in the CDR3. Germline lookup yields CDR1 MNHNS and CDR2 SASEGT. The CDR3: CASSEEQSNTYQPQHF. The CDR3 DNA reads TGTGCCAGCAGTGAGGAGCAGTCTAATACCTATCAGCCCCAGCATTTT.

In DNA form, the CDR3 reads TGTGCCAGTAGCGGTTCGTGGTACAATGAGCAGTTCTTC. This codes for CASSGSWYNEQFF. The chain combines TRBV28 with TRBJ2-1; TRBD2 is a possible D gene (6 bases). This CDR3 is 13 amino acids long. V was clipped by 9 bases and J by 4 bases, with 13 bases between them. The germline V gene has CDR1 MDHEN and CDR2 SYDVKM.

V usage is TRBV29-1 and J usage is TRBJ1-1, with 7 bases that match TRBD1. V dropped 5 bases and J dropped 5; count of bases not matched to a gene: 2. CDR3 length equals 11 residues. The V gene's germline CDR1 is SQVTM and CDR2 ANQGSEA. CDR3 in DNA: TGCAGCGTTATGACAGGGACTGAAGCTTTCTTT. This translates into CSVMTGTEAFF.

The chain combines TRBV30 with TRBJ1-4, with 7 bases identical to TRBD1. Unmatched junction bases numbered 7, after V lost 3 bases and J lost 3 bases. Germline V gene sequence: CDR1 GTSNPN, CDR2 SVGIG (reference sequence). The CDR3 consists of 15 residues. The CDR3, as DNA: TGTGCCTGGAGCTCCCCCAGGGGGGCTAATGAAAAACTGTTTTTT. Protein sequence: CAWSSPRGANEKLFF. The full variable domain, with the rest looked up from reference TRBV30 and TRBJ1-4, is SQTIHQWPATLVQPVGSPLSLECTVEGTSNPNLYWYRQAAGRGLQLLFYSVGIGQISSEVPQNLSASRPQDRQFILSSKKLLLSDSGFYLCAWSSPRGANEKLFFGSGTQLSVL.

The rearrangement uses TRBV5-1 and TRBJ2-3; 7 bases agree with TRBD1. V lost 0 bases to trimming and J lost 6 bases; unmatched junction nucleotides: 7. CDR1 SGHRS and CDR2 YFSETQ come from the germline V gene. The CDR3 has 15 residues. CDR3 bases: TGCGCCAGCAGCTTGGGACAGGGATTATATGATACGCAGTATTTT. Translated, it gives CASSLGQGLYDTQYF.

This clone was counted once. This chain connects TRBV11-2 to TRBJ2-1; TRBD2 aligns across 8 bases. CDR3 length equals 13 residues. Germline V CDR1 and CDR2: SGHAT, FQNNGV. V shed 6 bases, J shed 7 bases, and the junction held 5 bases outside the gene matches. CDR3 DNA sequence: TGTGCCAGCAGGAGCGGGAGAGGGAATGAGCAGTTCTTC. It translates to CASRSGRGNEQFF.

The rearrangement uses TRBV5-4 and TRBJ2-7, with TRBD1 matching over 8 bases. The CDR3 is 16 residues long. The germline CDR1 and CDR2 sequences are SGHNT and YYREEE (reference sequence). V gave up 4 bases and J gave up 3 bases; unmatched junction bases: 12. The CDR3 coding sequence is TGTGCCAGCAGCCCTAATGGGGGACAGGCGCTCTACGAGCAGTACTTC. This gives the protein CASSPNGGQALYEQYF.

Here the CDR3 DNA reads TGCGCCAGCAGCGCAGGGGCAGTAACTAATGAAAAACTGTTTTTT. It encodes CASSAGAVTNEKLFF. The chain joins TRBV5-1 to TRBJ1-4, with TRBD1 as a possible D gene (6 bases). V gave up 4 bases and J gave up 1 base, with 11 bases separating them. CDR1 is SGHRS, CDR2 YFSETQ, per germline. CDR3 length equals 15 residues.